This note documents a single TCR beta chain sequence. The CDR3 totals 16 residues. V gave up 6 bases and J gave up 4 bases; unmatched junction bases: 10. Random hexamers were used to reverse transcribe an amount of about 0.45 to 1 ug RNA. TCRdb re-derived calls from the immunoSEQ multiplex PCR reads in MiXCR, one entry per CDR3 protein. This sample has just over 300,000 distinct CDR3 sequences, with 90% to 95% found just once. The data derive from a study of CD8 T cells in Susac syndrome. Sequencing was carried out using CD4+ T cells from PBMCs. This clonotype was obtained from a human donor with multiple sclerosis. The chain joins TRBV12-3 or TRBV12-4 to TRBJ2-2; TRBD2 aligns across 8 bases. The CDR3 loop reads CASRPGGGLGTGELFF. CDR3 nucleotide sequence: TGTGCCAGCAGGCCAGGCGGGGGGCTGGGCACCGGGGAGCTGTTTTTT.